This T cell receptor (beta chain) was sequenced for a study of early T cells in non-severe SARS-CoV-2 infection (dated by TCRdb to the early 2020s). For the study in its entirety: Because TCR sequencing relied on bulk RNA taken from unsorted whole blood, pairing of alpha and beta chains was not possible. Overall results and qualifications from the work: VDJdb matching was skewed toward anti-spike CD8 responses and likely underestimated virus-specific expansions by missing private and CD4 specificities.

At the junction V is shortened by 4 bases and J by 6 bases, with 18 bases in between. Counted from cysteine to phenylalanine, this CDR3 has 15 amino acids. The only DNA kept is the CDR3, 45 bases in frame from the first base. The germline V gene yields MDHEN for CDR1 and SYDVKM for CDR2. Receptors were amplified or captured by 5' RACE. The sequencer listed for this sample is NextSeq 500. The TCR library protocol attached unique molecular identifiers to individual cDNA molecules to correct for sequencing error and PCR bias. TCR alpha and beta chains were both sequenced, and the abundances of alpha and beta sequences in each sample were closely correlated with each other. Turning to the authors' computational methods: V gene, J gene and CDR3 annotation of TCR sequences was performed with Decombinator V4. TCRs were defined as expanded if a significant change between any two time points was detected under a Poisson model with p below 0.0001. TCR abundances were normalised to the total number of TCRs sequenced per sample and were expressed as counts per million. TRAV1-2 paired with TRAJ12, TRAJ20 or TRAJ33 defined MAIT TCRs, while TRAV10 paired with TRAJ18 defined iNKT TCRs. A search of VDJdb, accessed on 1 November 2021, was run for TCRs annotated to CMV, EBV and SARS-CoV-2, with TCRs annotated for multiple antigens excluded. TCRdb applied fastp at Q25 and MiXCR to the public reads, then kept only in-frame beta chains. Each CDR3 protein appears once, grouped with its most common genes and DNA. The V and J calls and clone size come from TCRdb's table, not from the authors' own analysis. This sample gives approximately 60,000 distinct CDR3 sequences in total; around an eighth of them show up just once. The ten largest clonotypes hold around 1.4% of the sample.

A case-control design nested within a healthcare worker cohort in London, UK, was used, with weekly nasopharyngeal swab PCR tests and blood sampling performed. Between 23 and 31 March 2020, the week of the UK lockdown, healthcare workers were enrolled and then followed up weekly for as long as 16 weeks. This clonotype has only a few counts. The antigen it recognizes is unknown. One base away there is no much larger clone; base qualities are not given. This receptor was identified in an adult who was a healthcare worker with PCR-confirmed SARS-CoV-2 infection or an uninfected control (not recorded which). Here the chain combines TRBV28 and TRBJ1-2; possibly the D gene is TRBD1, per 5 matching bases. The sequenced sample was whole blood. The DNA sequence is TGTGCCAGCAGTTCAACTCCGGGGGAAAACGATGGCTACACCTTC. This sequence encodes CASSSTPGENDGYTF.